This T cell receptor beta chain was identified in a study of shared clonotypes between healthy human individuals. An assay was performed, and its level was deep. Produced via immunoSEQ multiplex PCR; TCRdb's table is partial and in-frame only. The sample holds roughly 2.1 million clones, 85% to 95% seen once. Naive CD8 cells comprised CD45RO-negative, CCR7-positively selected cells, excluding terminally differentiated effector memory CD45RA+ cells. None of the donors, who were healthy HIV-negative adults, had recently had acute infections or vaccinations. Trimming took 4 bases from V and 6 from J, leaving 6 bases between them. CDR3 length equals 11 residues. Germline V gene lookup returns CDR1 SGDLS and CDR2 YYNGEE.

The chain employs TRBV9 and TRBJ2-3; D gene unclear. Sample: naive CD8+ T cells from PBMCs. The sequence was collected from a man between 18 and 35 years old in good health. Some clones in this sample may be carry-over from other donors' samples. CDR3 DNA: TGTGCCAGCAGCCAAAAGGATACGCAGTATTTT. Protein: CASSQKDTQYF.